The rows below give T cell receptor beta chains drawn from one sample of a study of OX40 agonist ivuxolimab in advanced cancers. Using immunoSEQ multiplex PCR, the repertoire was profiled, and TCRdb retains in-frame clones only, with some absent. The table has more than 35,000 clones, around 80% seen once. Source: CD4+ or CD8+ T cells sorted from blood, taken in a trial of the OX40 agonist ivuxolimab. The receptors come from an adult with an advanced solid tumor such as melanoma, head and neck, liver or kidney cancer. The CDR3 runs from the conserved cysteine through the conserved F or W.

J,V,CDR3
TRBJ2-7,TRBV7-9,CASSVYRGGLYEQYF
TRBJ2-7,TRBV6-5,CASSEGGNHEQYF
TRBJ2-2,TRBV19,CASSGLAGGGELFF
TRBJ2-2,TRBV5-6,CASSLIASGREGAGELFF
-,TRBV6-5,CASRRGLAGSYEQYF
TRBJ2-7,TRBV19,CASSSGNSYEQYF
TRBJ2-3,TRBV7-2,CASSRLAGLDTQYF
TRBJ2-3,TRBV28,CASSSGATDTQYF
TRBJ2-1,TRBV12-5,CASGFSGVREQFF
TRBJ1-1,TRBV18,CASSPQGPGAFF
TRBJ1-1,TRBV20-1,CSAMAPNEAFF
TRBJ2-7,TRBV19,CASSRTGGPGYEQYF
TRBJ1-3,TRBV7-2,CASSLSGTGNTIYF
TRBJ1-5,TRBV6-1,CASTSGTGEQPQHF
TRBJ2-7,TRBV5-1,CASSLVLAGSYEQYF
TRBJ1-4,TRBV7-9,CASSTTNSGTPKEEKLFF
TRBJ2-6,TRBV2,CATRQGALNSGANVLTF
TRBJ2-7,TRBV30,CAWSVAGVRFEQYF
TRBJ2-1,TRBV5-4,CASSLEEGDEQFF
TRBJ2-1,TRBV9,CASSGLTVYNEQFF
TRBJ1-2,TRBV6-5,CASRAADTPNYGYTF
TRBJ2-1,TRBV5-1,CASSFQGSYNEQFF
TRBJ2-5,TRBV2,CASRAHETQYF